This TCR beta chain derives from a study of T cell repertoires in cytomegalovirus infection. Study background: Based on public TCR beta signatures, there were indications of CMV infection and of a matching HLA type.

This clonotype was counted at least ten times. The target antigen is unknown. General study findings and limits: The ex vivo response was dominated by HLA-C-restricted CMV-specific TCR beta clonotypes. Public TCR beta family frequency separated CMV-and-HLA carriers, including in an independent cohort.

TCRdb fed the reads into MiXCR, producing one record per CDR3 protein. Among 200,000 to 300,000 distinct CDR3 sequences listed, 9% to 15% were seen once. Losses at the gene ends were 5 bases for V and 3 bases for J; bases not matched to a gene: 13. The CDR3 contains 17 residues. CDR1 is SGHTA and CDR2 is FQGNSA in the germline V gene. The clonotype was recovered from a human donor in good health (CMV status not recorded). Some clones in this sample may be carry-over from other donors' samples. The V call is TRBV7-2, the J call TRBJ1-3; 7 bases are shared with TRBD1. Sequenced input: PBMCs. This CDR3 is CASSKRQGFGVGNTIYF. In nucleotides, the CDR3 is TGTGCCAGCAGCAAGAGACAGGGTTTTGGGGTTGGAAACACCATATATTTT.